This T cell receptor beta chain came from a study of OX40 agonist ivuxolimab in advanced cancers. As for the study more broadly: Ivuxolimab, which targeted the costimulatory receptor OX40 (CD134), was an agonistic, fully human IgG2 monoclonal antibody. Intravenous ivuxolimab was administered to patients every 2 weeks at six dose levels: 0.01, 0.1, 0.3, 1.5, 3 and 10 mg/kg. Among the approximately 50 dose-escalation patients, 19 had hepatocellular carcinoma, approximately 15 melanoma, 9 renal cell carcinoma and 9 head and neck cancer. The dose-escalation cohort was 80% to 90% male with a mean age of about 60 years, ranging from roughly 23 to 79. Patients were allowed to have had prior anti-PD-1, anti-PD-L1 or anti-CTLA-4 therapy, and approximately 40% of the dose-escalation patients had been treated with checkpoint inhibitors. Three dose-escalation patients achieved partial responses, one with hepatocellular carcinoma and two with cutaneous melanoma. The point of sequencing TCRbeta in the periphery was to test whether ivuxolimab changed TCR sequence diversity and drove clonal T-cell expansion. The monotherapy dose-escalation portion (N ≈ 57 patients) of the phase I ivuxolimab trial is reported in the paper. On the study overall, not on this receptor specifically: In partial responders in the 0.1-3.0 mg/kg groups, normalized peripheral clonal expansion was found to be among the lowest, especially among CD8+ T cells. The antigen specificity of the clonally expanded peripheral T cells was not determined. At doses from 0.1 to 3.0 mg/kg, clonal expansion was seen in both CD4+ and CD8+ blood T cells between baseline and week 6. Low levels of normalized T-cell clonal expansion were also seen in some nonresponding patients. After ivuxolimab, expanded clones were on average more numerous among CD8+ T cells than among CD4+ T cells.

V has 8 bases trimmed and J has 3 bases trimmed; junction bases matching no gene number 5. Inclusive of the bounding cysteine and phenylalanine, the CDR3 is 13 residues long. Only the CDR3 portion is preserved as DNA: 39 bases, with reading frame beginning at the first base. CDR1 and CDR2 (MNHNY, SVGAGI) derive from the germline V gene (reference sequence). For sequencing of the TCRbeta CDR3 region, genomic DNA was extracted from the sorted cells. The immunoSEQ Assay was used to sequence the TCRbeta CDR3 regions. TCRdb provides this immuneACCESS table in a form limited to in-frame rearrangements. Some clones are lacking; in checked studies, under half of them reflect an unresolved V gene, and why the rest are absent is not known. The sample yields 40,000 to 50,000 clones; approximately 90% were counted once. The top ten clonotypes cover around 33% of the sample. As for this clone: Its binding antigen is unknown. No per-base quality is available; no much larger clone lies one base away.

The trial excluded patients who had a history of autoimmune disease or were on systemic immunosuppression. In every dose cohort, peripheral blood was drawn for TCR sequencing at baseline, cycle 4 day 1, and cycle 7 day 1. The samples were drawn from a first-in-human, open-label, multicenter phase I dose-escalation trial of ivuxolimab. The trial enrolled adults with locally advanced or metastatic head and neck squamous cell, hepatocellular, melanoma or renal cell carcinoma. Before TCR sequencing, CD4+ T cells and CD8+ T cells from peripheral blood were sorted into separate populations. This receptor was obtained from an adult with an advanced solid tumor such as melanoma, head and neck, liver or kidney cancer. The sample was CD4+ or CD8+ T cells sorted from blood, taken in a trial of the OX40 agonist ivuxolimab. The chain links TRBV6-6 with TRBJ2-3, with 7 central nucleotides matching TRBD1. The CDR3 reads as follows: CASQGDATDTQYF. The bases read TGTGCCAGCCAGGGGGACGCGACAGATACGCAGTATTTT.